This T cell receptor (beta chain) was observed in a study of regulatory T cells in long-lasting Graves disease. Study-level findings and limits: Between persistent patients, roughly 2,600 public clonotypes were shared, exceeding the roughly 920 shared between new patients. Having only a small sample size may have limited accuracy. Repertoires from persistent disease leaned toward TRBV28, TRBJ1-2 and TRBJ2-5. Newly diagnosed Graves' patients had higher TCR diversity than persistent ones.

The time point here: persistent/refractory GD, antithyroid drugs over 5 years with positive TRAb. After RNA was extracted from PBMCs, the TCR library was made from it. For TCR beta, libraries came from iRepertoire HTBI primers and Arm-PCR of CDR3 regions. TCRdb reanalysed the multiplex PCR reads using MiXCR and keeps one entry per CDR3 protein. The sample consists of about 290,000 distinct CDR3 sequences, 22% of them appearing once. As to this clonotype: What it binds is not known.

Germline V gives CDR1 MDHEN, CDR2 SYDVKM. Trimming shortened V by 2 bases and J by 5 bases, and 12 bases separated the two germline ends. The CDR3 is 14 residues long. The chain has TRBV28 and TRBJ2-5; D is possibly TRBD2 (5 bases). The sample here was peripheral blood mononuclear cells (PBMCs), taken when the disease was refractory, from a patient treated with antithyroid drugs. The receptor's source is a female donor with Graves disease. The CDR3 nucleotides read TGTGCCAGCAGTTTAGGAGGCCTCGAGGAGACCCAGTACTTC. This gives the protein CASSLGGLEETQYF.